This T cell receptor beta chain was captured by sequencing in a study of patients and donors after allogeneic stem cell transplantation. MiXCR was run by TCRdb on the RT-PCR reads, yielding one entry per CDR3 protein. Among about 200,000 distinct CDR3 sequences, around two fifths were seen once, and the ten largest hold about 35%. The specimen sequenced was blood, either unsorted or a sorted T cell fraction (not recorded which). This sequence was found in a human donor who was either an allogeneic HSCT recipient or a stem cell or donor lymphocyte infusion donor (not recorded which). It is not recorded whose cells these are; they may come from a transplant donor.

The CDR3 loop reads CASSLAARVTTEAFF. CDR3 nucleotides: TGCGCCAGCAGCTTGGCCGCCAGGGTCACCACTGAAGCTTTCTTT. V usage is TRBV5-1 and J usage is TRBJ1-1, with D possibly TRBD1 on 5 matching bases. The CDR3 loop spans 15 amino acids. V was trimmed by 0 bases and J by 4 bases, leaving 13 bases between them. The germline gives CDR1 SGHRS, CDR2 YFSETQ. The full variable domain, with the rest looked up from reference TRBV5-1 and TRBJ1-1, is KAGVTQTPRYLIKTRGQQVTLSCSPISGHRSVSWYQQTPGQGLQFLFEYFSETQRNKGNFPGRFSGRQFSNSRSEMNVSTLELGDSALYLCASSLAARVTTEAFFGQGTRLTVV.